This T cell receptor (beta chain) was profiled in a study of cytomegalovirus exposure and HLA in healthy donors. General study results and limits: V- and J-gene trimming in TCR beta was tied to a missense DCLRE1C variant by an analysis performed later. A further, later analysis showed that HLA-associated TCR beta chains (compared with equally common others) were more clonally expanded.

Only a few counts were recorded for this clone. No antigen is known for it. The germline CDR1 and CDR2 sequences are SGHRS and YFSETQ. V was shortened by 4 bases and J by 1 base, with 10 bases between the two germline ends. The CDR3 runs to 14 residues. It was with 60 Vbeta and 13 Jbeta primers that the PCR ran. Authors' data handling: Unique TCR beta chains numbered 80 million to 95 million in a later analysis, with approximately 10 million shared. TCRdb's table, derived via immunoSEQ multiplex PCR, lists solely in-frame clones and lacks some. Clone size and the V and J calls come from that table; the DNA yielded D and trimming. In the table there are approximately 200,000 clones, roughly four fifths of which are singletons.

The J gene is TRBJ2-3, the V gene TRBV5-1; weak D call: TRBD2 (6 bases). The receptor comes from a woman between 18 and 30 years old in good health and CMV-seropositive. The sample was PBMCs. CDR3 in DNA: TGCGCCAGCAGCAGGGACTTCCGCACAGATACGCAGTATTTT. Translation: CASSRDFRTDTQYF. The full variable domain, completed using reference TRBV5-1 and TRBJ2-3, is KAGVTQTPRYLIKTRGQQVTLSCSPISGHRSVSWYQQTPGQGLQFLFEYFSETQRNKGNFPGRFSGRQFSNSRSEMNVSTLELGDSALYLCASSRDFRTDTQYFGPGTRLTVL.